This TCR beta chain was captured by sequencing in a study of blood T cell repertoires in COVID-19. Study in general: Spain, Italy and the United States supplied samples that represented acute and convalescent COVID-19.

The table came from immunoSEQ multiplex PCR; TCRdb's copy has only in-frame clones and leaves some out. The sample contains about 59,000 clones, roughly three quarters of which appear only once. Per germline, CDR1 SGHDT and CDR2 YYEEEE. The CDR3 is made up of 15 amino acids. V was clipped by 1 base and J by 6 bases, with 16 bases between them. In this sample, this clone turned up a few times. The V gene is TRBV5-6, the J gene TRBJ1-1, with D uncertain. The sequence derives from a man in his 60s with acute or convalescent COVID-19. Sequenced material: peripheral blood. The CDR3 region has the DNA TGTGCCAGCAGCTTGACCTCGGGAGGGCGGGCTGAAGCTTTCTTT. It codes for CASSLTSGGRAEAFF.